The source of this T cell receptor (beta chain) is a study of blood T cell repertoires in COVID-19. At the level of the study: COVID-19 samples collected from the United States, Italy and Spain covered acute and convalescent phases.

In the authors' workflow: Reference gene primer amplification yielded estimated nucleated cell counts. The repertoire was sequenced with immunoSEQ multiplex PCR; TCRdb's copy has only in-frame clones and lacks some. That table gives V, J and clone size, and the DNA gave D and trimming. The data show hundreds of thousands of clones, more than 90% seen once. CDR1 is LNHNV, CDR2 YYDKDF, per germline (reference sequence). CDR3 length: 16 residues. Deletions cut 1 base from V and 3 bases from J, with 13 bases between. The receptor was isolated from a man aged 60 to 75 who had recovered from COVID-19. What was sequenced was PBMCs or T cells enriched from blood (not recorded which). The chain couples TRBV15 to TRBJ1-5, with D unclear. DNA of the CDR3: TGTGCCACCAGCAGAGTCCGGGAGGGTAACAATCAGCCCCAGCATTTT. Its protein product is CATSRVREGNNQPQHF.